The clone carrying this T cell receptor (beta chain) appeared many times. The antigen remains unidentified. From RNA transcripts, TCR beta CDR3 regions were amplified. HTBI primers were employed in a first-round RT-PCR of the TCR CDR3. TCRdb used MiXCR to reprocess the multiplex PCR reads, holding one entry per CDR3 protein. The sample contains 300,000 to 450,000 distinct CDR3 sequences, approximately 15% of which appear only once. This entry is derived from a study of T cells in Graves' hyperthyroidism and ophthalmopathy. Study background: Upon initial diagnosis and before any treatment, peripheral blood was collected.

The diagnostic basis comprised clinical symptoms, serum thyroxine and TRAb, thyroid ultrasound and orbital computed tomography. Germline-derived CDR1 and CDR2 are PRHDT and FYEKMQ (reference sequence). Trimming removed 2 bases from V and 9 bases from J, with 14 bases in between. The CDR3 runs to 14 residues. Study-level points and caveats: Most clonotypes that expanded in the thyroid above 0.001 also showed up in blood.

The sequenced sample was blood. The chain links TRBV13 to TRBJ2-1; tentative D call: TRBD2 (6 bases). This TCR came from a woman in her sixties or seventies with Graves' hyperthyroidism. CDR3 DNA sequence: TGTGCCAGCAGCTTAAAGGGAGGTGGGGTTGAGCAGTTCTTC. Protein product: CASSLKGGGVEQFF. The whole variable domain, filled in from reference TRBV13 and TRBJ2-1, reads AAGVIQSPRHLIKEKRETATLKCYPIPRHDTVYWYQQGPGQDPQFLISFYEKMQSDKGSIPDRFSAQQFSDYHSELNMSSLELGDSALYFCASSLKGGGVEQFFGPGTRLTVL.